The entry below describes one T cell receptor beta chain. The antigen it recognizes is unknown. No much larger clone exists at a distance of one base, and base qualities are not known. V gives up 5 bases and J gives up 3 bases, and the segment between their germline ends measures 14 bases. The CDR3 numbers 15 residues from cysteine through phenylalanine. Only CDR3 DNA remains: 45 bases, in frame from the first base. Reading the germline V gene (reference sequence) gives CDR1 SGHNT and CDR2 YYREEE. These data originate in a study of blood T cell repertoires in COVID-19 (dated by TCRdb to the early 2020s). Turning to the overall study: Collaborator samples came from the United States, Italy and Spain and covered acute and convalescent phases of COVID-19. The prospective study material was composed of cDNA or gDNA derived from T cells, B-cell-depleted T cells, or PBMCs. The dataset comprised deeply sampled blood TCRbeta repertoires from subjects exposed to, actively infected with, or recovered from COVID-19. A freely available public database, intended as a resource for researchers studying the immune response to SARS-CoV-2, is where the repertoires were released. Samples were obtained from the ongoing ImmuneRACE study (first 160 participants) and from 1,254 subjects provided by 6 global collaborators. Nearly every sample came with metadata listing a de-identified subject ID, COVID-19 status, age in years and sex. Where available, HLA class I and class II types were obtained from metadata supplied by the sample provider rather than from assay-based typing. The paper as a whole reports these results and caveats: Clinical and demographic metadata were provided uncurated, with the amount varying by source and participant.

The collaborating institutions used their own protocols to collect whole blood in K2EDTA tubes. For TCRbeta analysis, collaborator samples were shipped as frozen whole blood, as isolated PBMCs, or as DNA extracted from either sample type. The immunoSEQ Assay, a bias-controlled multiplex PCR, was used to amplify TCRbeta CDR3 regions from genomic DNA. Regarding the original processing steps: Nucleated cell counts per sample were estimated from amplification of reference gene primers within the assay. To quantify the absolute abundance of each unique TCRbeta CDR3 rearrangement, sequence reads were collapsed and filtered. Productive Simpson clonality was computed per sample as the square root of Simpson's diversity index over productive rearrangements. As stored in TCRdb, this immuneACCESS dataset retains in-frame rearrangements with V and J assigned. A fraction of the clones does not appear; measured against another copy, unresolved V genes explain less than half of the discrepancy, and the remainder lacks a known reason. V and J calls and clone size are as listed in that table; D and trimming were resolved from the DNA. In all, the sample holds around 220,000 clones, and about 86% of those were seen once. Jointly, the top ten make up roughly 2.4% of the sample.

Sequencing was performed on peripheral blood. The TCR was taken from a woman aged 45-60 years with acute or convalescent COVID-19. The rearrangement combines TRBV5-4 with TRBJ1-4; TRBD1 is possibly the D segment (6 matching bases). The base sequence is TGTGCCAGCAGACCTTCACAGGGCGCTAATGAAAAACTGTTTTTT. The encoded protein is CASRPSQGANEKLFF.